This T cell receptor (beta chain) appears in the sequencing data of a study of blood T cell repertoires in COVID-19. Background on the study: From T cells, B-cell-depleted T cells, or PBMCs came the material, which was cDNA or gDNA.

V lost 0 bases to trimming and J lost 1 base, with 13 bases between them. Germline V gene sequence: CDR1 KGHSH, CDR2 LQKENI. The CDR3 contains 17 residues. Assay used: immunoSEQ multiplex PCR; TCRdb lists only in-frame clones, some missing. The sample lists about 270,000 clones, approximately 89% occurring once. The cohort comprised adults aged roughly 18 to 95 years residing in around 25 US areas. Material for sequencing was PBMCs or T cells enriched from blood (not recorded which). This rearrangement joins TRBV18 to TRBJ2-1; D ambiguous. This TCR came from a woman aged 40 to 50 with acute COVID-19. CDR3 amino acids: CASSPPLAQSSYNEQFF. In DNA form, the CDR3 reads TGTGCCAGCTCACCACCGTTAGCACAAAGTTCCTACAATGAGCAGTTCTTC.